This T cell receptor (beta chain) was obtained from a study of neurological immune-mediated disorders. Whole-study findings and limits: In HTLV-1-associated myelopathy, TCR clonal expansion was greatest, whereas multiple sclerosis had the least, falling below healthy controls.

At least ten counts were recorded for this clonotype. Its antigen is unknown. A 10-nucleotide random UMI tagged transcripts in template-switch 5'RACE cDNA synthesis. Sequencing runs each yielded over 170 million TCR-beta sequences from 15-18 subjects. TCRdb reprocessed the 5' RACE reads with MiXCR, giving one entry per CDR3 protein. The sample contains about 38,000 distinct CDR3 sequences, 11% of which appear only once. Between the trimmed V and J ends, which lost 2 bases and 7 bases, there was a span of 15 bases. Per germline, CDR1 MDHEN and CDR2 SYDVKM. This CDR3 contains 15 residues. Libraries from sorted cells used 1 million T cells (CD4+ or CD8+).

Input material: CD4+ T cells from blood. This sequence joins TRBV28 and TRBJ1-5; TRBD1 is a possible D gene (6 bases). This TCR was sampled from a woman aged 30 to 39 with HTLV-1-associated myelopathy (HAM/TSP). DNA for the CDR3: TGTGCCAGCAGTTTACATCGGGGGGCTAGCCAGCCCCAGCATTTT. Translation: CASSLHRGASQPQHF. The variable domain in full, with the rest retrieved from reference TRBV28 and TRBJ1-5, is DVKVTQSSRYLVKRTGEKVFLECVQDMDHENMFWYRQDPGLGLRLIYFSYDVKMKEKGDIPEGYSVSREKKERFSLILESASTNQTSMYLCASSLHRGASQPQHFGDGTRLSIL.